These 26 T cell receptor beta chains were all obtained from the same sample, sequenced in a study of blood T cell repertoires in COVID-19. The method was immunoSEQ multiplex PCR; TCRdb's version includes in-frame clones alone and lacks a portion of them. The sample consists of 72,000 or so clones, 85% of them appearing once. The sequencing input was peripheral blood. The receptors here all came from a woman of 80 years or more with active or convalescent COVID-19.

This rearrangement joins TRBV7-8 to TRBJ2-5, with D perhaps matching TRBD2 (6 bases). This CDR3 spans 17 amino acids. Looked up from germline, CDR1 is SGHVS and CDR2 is FQNEAQ. V was trimmed by 8 bases and J by 0 bases, leaving 22 bases between them. The CDR3 spells CASGSWAGGGYQETQYF. In DNA, the CDR3 is TGTGCCAGCGGTTCGTGGGCGGGCGGAGGGTACCAAGAGACCCAGTACTTC.

The chain uses TRBV7-2 and TRBJ2-7, with 11 bases fitting TRBD2. Germline CDR1 reads SGHTA; CDR2 reads FQGNSA. This CDR3 region has 17 residues. J lost 6 bases, V lost 3 bases, and 13 bases had no gene match. CDR3 protein: CASSFNPTSGRAFEQYF. The CDR3 region has the DNA TGTGCCAGCAGCTTCAACCCAACTAGCGGGAGAGCCTTCGAGCAGTACTTC.

J is TRBJ2-1 and V is TRBV7-3, with D hard to call. This CDR3 has 11 amino acids. Looked up from germline, CDR1 is SGHTA and CDR2 is FQGTGA. Trimming cost V 6 bases and J 9 bases, with 9 bases left between them. This chain's CDR3 is CASSPPVEQFF. Written as DNA, the CDR3 is TGTGCCAGCAGTCCCCCGGTTGAGCAGTTCTTC.

The V gene is TRBV7-2, the J gene TRBJ1-2; D gene ambiguous. Trimming cost V 1 base and J 1 base, with 10 bases left between them. Germline CDR1 SGHTA, CDR2 FQGNSA. CDR3 length: 15 amino acids. CDR3 sequence reads: CASSLGSSVNYGYTF. The CDR3 DNA reads as TGTGCCAGCAGCTTAGGGTCTTCAGTTAACTATGGCTACACCTTC.

A single count supports this clone. The chain is built from TRBV18 and TRBJ2-1; 7 bases are shared with TRBD1. Trimming took 5 bases from V and 8 from J; bases not matched to a gene: 6. Germline loops: CDR1 KGHSH, CDR2 LQKENI. The CDR3 loop spans 13 amino acids. DNA of the CDR3: TGTGCCAGCTCAATGCAACAGGGGTATGAGCAGTTCTTC. Amino acids: CASSMQQGYEQFF.

About this clone: Other DNA sequences in this specimen translate into the identical CDR3. In DNA form, the CDR3 reads TGTGCCACCAGTCAGGGGCTTAACTATGGCTACACCTTC. Protein sequence: CATSQGLNYGYTF. V usage is TRBV24-1 and J usage is TRBJ1-2; perhaps TRBD1 as D (6 bases). CDR1 and CDR2 (germline): KGHDR, SFDVKD. Deletions cut 6 bases from V and 1 base from J, with 8 bases between. CDR3 size: 13 residues.

The chain joins TRBV28 to TRBJ2-1; 9 bases match TRBD1. Unmatched junction bases numbered 4, after V lost 2 bases and J lost 8 bases. Germline lookup yields CDR1 MDHEN and CDR2 SYDVKM. The CDR3 is made up of 14 amino acids. CDR3 region: CASSLVTGGHEQFF. CDR3 in DNA: TGTGCCAGCAGTTTAGTTACAGGGGGCCATGAGCAGTTCTTC.

The CDR3 nucleotides read TGTGCCAGCAGCGTAGCTACGGCGGGGGTCCAGAACACTGAAGCTTTCTTT. It encodes CASSVATAGVQNTEAFF. The chain recombines TRBV9 with TRBJ1-1; D is possibly TRBD1 (5 bases). CDR1 is SGDLS, CDR2 YYNGEE, per germline. CDR3 length: 17 amino acids. Trimming pared 0 bases from V and 1 base from J, leaving 16 bases between.

The chain links TRBV19 to TRBJ2-7; perhaps TRBD1 as D (5 bases). The germline CDR1 and CDR2 sequences are LNHDA and SQIVND (reference sequence). The CDR3 has 15 residues. V was pared by 8 bases and J by 0 bases, with 17 bases between. The CDR3 DNA is TGTGCCAGTCAAAAAGACAGAACAAGCTCCTACGAGCAGTACTTC. It codes for CASQKDRTSSYEQYF.

This clone was observed a single time. The V call is TRBV6-5, the J call TRBJ1-2, with 9 bases identical to TRBD1. This CDR3 contains 13 residues. Per the germline V gene, CDR1 is MNHEY and CDR2 is SVGAGI. V was pared by 10 bases and J by 5 bases, with 8 bases of the junction left unmatched. CDR3 in DNA: TGTGCCACCCCCCTACAGGGGGCTTATGGCTACACCTTC. Its translation: CATPLQGAYGYTF.

The chain has TRBV30 and TRBJ1-5, with TRBD1 matching over 7 bases. The CDR3 is 13 residues long. Trimming took 0 bases from V and 6 from J; bases not matched to a gene: 2. Looked up from germline, CDR1 is GTSNPN and CDR2 is SVGIG (reference sequence). The CDR3 is CAWSVAGGQPQHF. The DNA of the CDR3 is TGTGCCTGGAGTGTAGCAGGGGGTCAGCCCCAGCATTTT.

The chain employs TRBV7-2 and TRBJ1-2, with D unresolved. Germline V gene data show CDR1 as SGHTA and CDR2 as FQGNSA. The CDR3 runs 16 residues. V lost 1 base to trimming and J lost 1 base, with 13 bases between them. The CDR3 sequence is CASSLVGEVRNYGYTF. In DNA form, the CDR3 reads TGTGCCAGCAGCTTAGTCGGGGAGGTCCGTAACTATGGCTACACCTTC.

This chain uses TRBV6-5 with TRBJ2-1; 8 bases fit TRBD1. V trimming: 0 bases; J trimming: 6 bases; junction bases outside the gene matches: 7. Germline CDR1 and CDR2: MNHEY and SVGAGI. The CDR3 sequence is 16 residues long. CDR3 protein: CASSYSDRGQSNEQFF. Here the CDR3 DNA reads TGTGCCAGCAGTTACTCCGACAGGGGTCAAAGCAATGAGCAGTTCTTC.

J is TRBJ2-6 and V is TRBV6-2 or TRBV6-3, with 7 bases lining up with TRBD2. CDR1 is MNHEY and CDR2 is SVGEGT in the germline V gene. This CDR3 region has 16 residues. V gave up 6 bases and J gave up 1 base; unmatched junction bases: 6. CDR3 region: CASSSWEGSGANVLTF. DNA for the CDR3: TGTGCCAGCAGCAGCTGGGAGGGTTCTGGGGCCAACGTCCTGACTTTC.

This clone was detected a few times. The chain uses TRBV9 and TRBJ2-3; D is uncertain. From germline, CDR1 is SGDLS and CDR2 YYNGEE. Trimming took off 0 bases at V and 2 bases at J, with 7 bases between the two ends. This CDR3 comprises 14 residues. CDR3 loop: CASSVATPTDTQYF. CDR3 DNA: TGTGCCAGCAGCGTAGCTACCCCCACAGATACGCAGTATTTT. The full variable domain, with the rest looked up from reference TRBV9 and TRBJ2-3, is DSGVTQTPKHLITATGQRVTLRCSPRSGDLSVYWYQQSLDQGLQFLIQYYNGEERAKGNILERFSAQQFPDLHSELNLSSLELGDSALYFCASSVATPTDTQYFGPGTRLTVL.

This chain links TRBV5-1 with TRBJ2-7; maybe TRBD1 (6 bases). The length of the CDR3 is 15 residues. Per the germline V gene, CDR1 is SGHRS and CDR2 is YFSETQ. Deletions cut 7 bases from V and 2 bases from J, with 19 bases between. The CDR3 sequence: CASSIGPGTPYEQYF. The CDR3 coding sequence is TGCGCCAGCTCTATTGGGCCGGGGACACCCTACGAGCAGTACTTC.

This chain links TRBV29-1 with TRBJ2-2; a weak D match, TRBD1 (5 bases). Trimming shortened V by 5 bases and J by 8 bases, and 12 bases separated the two germline ends. This CDR3 spans 12 amino acids. From germline, CDR1 is SQVTM and CDR2 ANQGSEA. The CDR3 reads CSVSRAEGELFF. The CDR3 region has the DNA TGCAGCGTTAGCAGGGCAGAGGGGGAGCTGTTTTTT.

The V call is TRBV5-8, the J call TRBJ1-3; the D is unclear. The CDR3 loop spans 15 amino acids. V gave up 1 base and J gave up 0 bases, with 8 bases separating them. Germline-derived CDR1 and CDR2 are SGHTS and YDEGEE. CDR3 region: CASSLSGVSGNTIYF. The DNA of the CDR3 is TGTGCCAGCAGCTTGTCCGGGGTCTCTGGAAACACCATATATTTT.

This chain joins TRBV5-6 and TRBJ1-6; possibly TRBD1 for D (5 bases). Trimming removed 4 bases from V and 1 base from J, with 15 bases in between. CDR3 size: 17 residues. Germline V lookup: CDR1 SGHDT, CDR2 YYEEEE. This CDR3 reads CASSPWTTRSYNSPLHF. The CDR3 DNA follows: TGTGCCAGCAGCCCGTGGACAACGAGATCCTATAATTCACCCCTCCACTTT. Drawing the rest from reference TRBV5-6 and TRBJ1-6, the complete variable domain is DAGVTQSPTHLIKTRGQQVTLRCSPKSGHDTVSWYQQALGQGPQFIFQYYEEEERQRGNFPDRFSGHQFPNYSSELNVNALLLGDSALYLCASSPWTTRSYNSPLHFGNGTRLTVT.

This chain links TRBV19 with TRBJ1-1, with D unresolved. The germline CDR1 and CDR2 sequences are LNHDA and SQIVND (reference sequence). This CDR3 comprises 13 residues. The V end was cut by 6 bases, the J end by 1 base, with 9 bases between. CDR3 nucleotides: TGTGCCAGTAGGAGTCGCGAGAACACTGAAGCTTTCTTT. Translating gives CASRSRENTEAFF.

This clone was seen a single time. The chain carries TRBV2 and TRBJ1-1; D is unresolved. Germline V gene data show CDR1 as SNHLY and CDR2 as FYNNEI. The CDR3 contains 13 residues. Trimming took off 0 bases at V and 5 bases at J, with 7 bases between the two ends. The CDR3 loop reads CASSEALRTEAFF. The DNA for the CDR3 is TGTGCCAGCAGTGAAGCGCTAAGAACTGAAGCTTTCTTT. Drawing the rest from reference TRBV2 and TRBJ1-1, the complete variable domain is EPEVTQTPSHQVTQMGQEVILRCVPISNHLYFYWYRQILGQKVEFLVSFYNNEISEKSEIFDDQFSVERPDGSNFTLKIRSTKLEDSAMYFCASSEALRTEAFFGQGTRLTVV.

V is TRBV19 and J is TRBJ2-2; D is possibly TRBD2 (7 bases). Germline V lookup: CDR1 LNHDA, CDR2 SQIVND (reference sequence). The CDR3 totals 16 residues. Trimming left V 4 bases short and J 6 bases short, with 18 bases between. CDR3: CASSTVGGPLSGELFF. The CDR3 nucleotides read TGTGCCAGTAGTACGGTGGGGGGGCCCCTCTCCGGGGAGCTGTTTTTT.

This clone was detected only a few times. The DNA of the CDR3 is TGTGCCAGCAGCCTCACTAGCGGGGTCTACAATGAGCAGTTCTTC. Protein: CASSLTSGVYNEQFF. The chain carries TRBV27 and TRBJ2-1, with 10 bases lining up with TRBD2. Looked up from germline, CDR1 is MNHEY and CDR2 is SMNVEV (reference sequence). Germline trimming cut 6 bases from V and 3 bases from J; bases unmatched to any gene: 5. The CDR3 has 15 residues.

This chain joins TRBV6-5 and TRBJ1-1, with D perhaps TRBD1 (6 bases). Germline loops: CDR1 MNHEY, CDR2 SVGAGI. V lost 6 bases to trimming and J lost 5 bases, with 16 bases between them. CDR3 length: 14 amino acids. CDR3 amino acids: CASSSPQGRTEAFF. The CDR3, as DNA: TGTGCCAGCAGCAGTCCACAGGGTCGGACTGAAGCTTTCTTT.

The chain recombines TRBV6-5 with TRBJ2-7, with D tentatively TRBD1 (6 bases). Germline CDR1 and CDR2: MNHEY and SVGAGI. The CDR3 loop spans 14 amino acids. Trimming pared 6 bases from V and 1 base from J, leaving 13 bases between. CDR3 in DNA: TGTGCCAGCAGAAACAGGGAAGGTTCCTACGAGCAGTACTTC. Translating it yields CASRNREGSYEQYF.

The chain is built from TRBV7-2 and TRBJ1-5; TRBD1 is a possible D gene (6 bases). V was shortened by 8 bases and J by 2 bases, with 25 bases between the two germline ends. This CDR3 is built from 18 residues. Germline values: CDR1 SGHTA, CDR2 FQGNSA. CDR3 protein: CASCSVAGGLGRNQPQHF. DNA of the CDR3: TGTGCCAGCTGCTCCGTGGCGGGGGGGCTGGGGCGCAATCAGCCCCAGCATTTT. The full variable domain, with the rest looked up from reference TRBV7-2 and TRBJ1-5, is GAGVSQSPSNKVTEKGKDVELRCDPISGHTALYWYRQSLGQGLEFLIYFQGNSAPDKSGLPSDRFSAERTGGSVSTLTIQRTQQEDSAVYLCASCSVAGGLGRNQPQHFGDGTRLSIL.